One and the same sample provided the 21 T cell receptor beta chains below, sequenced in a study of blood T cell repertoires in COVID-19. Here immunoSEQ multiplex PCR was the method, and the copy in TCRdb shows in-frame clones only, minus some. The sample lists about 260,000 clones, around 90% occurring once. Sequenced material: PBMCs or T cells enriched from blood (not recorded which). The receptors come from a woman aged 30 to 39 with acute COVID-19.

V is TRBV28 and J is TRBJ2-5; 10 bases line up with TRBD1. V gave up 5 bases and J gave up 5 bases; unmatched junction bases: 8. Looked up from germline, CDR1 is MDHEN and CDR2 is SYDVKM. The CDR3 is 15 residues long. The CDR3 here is CASSPRTGGVETQYF. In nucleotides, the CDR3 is TGTGCCAGCAGTCCACGGACAGGGGGGGTGGAGACCCAGTACTTC. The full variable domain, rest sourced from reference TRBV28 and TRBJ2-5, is DVKVTQSSRYLVKRTGEKVFLECVQDMDHENMFWYRQDPGLGLRLIYFSYDVKMKEKGDIPEGYSVSREKKERFSLILESASTNQTSMYLCASSPRTGGVETQYFGPGTRLLVL.

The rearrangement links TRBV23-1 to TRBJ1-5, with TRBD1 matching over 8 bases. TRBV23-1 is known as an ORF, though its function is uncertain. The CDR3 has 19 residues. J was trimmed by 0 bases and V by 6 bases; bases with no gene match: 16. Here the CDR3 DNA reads TGCGCCAGCAGGGGAGAATCGGGACAGGTTTCCCTTAGCAATCAGCCCCAGCATTTT. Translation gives CASRGESGQVSLSNQPQHF.

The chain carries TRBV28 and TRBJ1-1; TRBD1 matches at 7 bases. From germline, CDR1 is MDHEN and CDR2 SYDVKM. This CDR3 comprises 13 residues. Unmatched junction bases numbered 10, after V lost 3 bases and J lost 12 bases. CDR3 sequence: CASSFRQGPGTFF. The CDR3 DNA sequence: TGTGCCAGCAGTTTTCGACAGGGACCCGGGACTTTCTTT.

The chain's CDR3 is CASSPRQGVRFDEKLFF. For the CDR3, the DNA is TGCGCCAGCAGCCCCCGACAGGGGGTTCGGTTTGATGAAAAACTGTTTTTT. V gene TRBV4-1 combines with J gene TRBJ1-4, with 9 positions matching TRBD1. V trimming: 4 bases; J trimming: 6 bases; junction bases outside the gene matches: 12. Germline CDR1 is MGHRA and CDR2 is YSYEKL. The CDR3 loop spans 17 amino acids.

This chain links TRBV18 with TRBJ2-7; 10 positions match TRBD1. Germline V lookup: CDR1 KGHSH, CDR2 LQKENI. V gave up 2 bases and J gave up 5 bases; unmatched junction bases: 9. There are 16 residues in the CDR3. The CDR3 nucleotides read TGTGCCAGCTCACCAACTCCGGGACAGGGGTTCGACGAGCAGTACTTC. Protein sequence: CASSPTPGQGFDEQYF.

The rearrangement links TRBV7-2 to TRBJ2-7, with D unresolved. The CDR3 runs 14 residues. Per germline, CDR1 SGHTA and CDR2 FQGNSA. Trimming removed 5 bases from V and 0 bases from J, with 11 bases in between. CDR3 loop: CASSLGFFSYEQYF. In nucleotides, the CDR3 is TGTGCCAGCAGCCTCGGTTTCTTCTCCTACGAGCAGTACTTC.

CDR3 nucleotides: TGTGCCAGCAGCTTAGGTCAGGGGTACCAAGAGACCCAGTACTTC. Translated: CASSLGQGYQETQYF. This chain joins TRBV7-2 and TRBJ2-5; TRBD1 might be the D (6 bases). Germline-derived CDR1 and CDR2 are SGHTA and FQGNSA. CDR3 size: 15 residues. V was cut by 1 base and J by 0 bases, with 9 bases left in between.

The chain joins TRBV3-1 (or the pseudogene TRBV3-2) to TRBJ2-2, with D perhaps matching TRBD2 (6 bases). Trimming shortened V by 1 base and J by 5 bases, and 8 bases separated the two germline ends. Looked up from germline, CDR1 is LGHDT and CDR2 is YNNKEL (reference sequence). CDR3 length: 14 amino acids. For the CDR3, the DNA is TGTGCCAGCAGCCAAGCGGAGGGAACCGGGGAGCTGTTTTTT. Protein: CASSQAEGTGELFF.

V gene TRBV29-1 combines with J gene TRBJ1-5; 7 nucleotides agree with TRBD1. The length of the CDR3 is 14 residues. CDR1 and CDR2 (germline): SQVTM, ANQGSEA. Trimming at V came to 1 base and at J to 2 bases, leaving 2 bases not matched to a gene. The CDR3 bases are TGCAGCGTTGAAGTAGGACAGGGCAATCAGCCCCAGCATTTT. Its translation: CSVEVGQGNQPQHF.

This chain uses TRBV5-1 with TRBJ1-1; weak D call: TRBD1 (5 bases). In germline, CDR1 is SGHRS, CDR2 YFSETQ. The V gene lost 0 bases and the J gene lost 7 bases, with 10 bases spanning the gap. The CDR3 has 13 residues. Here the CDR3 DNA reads TGCGCCAGCAGCTTGGTCCAAACAGGTGAAGCTTTCTTT. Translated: CASSLVQTGEAFF. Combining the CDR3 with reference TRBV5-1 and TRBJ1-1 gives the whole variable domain KAGVTQTPRYLIKTRGQQVTLSCSPISGHRSVSWYQQTPGQGLQFLFEYFSETQRNKGNFPGRFSGRQFSNSRSEMNVSTLELGDSALYLCASSLVQTGEAFFGQGTRLTVV.

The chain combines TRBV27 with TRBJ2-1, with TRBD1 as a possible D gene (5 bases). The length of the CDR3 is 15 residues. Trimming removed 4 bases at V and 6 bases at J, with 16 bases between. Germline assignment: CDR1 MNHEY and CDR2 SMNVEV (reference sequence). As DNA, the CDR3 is TGTGCCAGCAGTTATGCCGTTAGGGGAATCAATGAGCAGTTCTTC. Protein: CASSYAVRGINEQFF.

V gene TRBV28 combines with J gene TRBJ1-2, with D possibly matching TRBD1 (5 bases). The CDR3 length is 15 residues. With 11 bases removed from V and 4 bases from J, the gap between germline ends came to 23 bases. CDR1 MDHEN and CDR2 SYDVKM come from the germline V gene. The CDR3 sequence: CAGQRGSVDGYGYTF. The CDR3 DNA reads TGTGCCGGGCAGCGGGGGAGTGTAGATGGCTATGGCTACACCTTC.

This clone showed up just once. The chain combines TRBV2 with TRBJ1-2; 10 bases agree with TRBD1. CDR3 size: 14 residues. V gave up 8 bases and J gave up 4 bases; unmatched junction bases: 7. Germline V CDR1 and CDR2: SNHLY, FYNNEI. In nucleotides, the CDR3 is TGTGCCAGCGGTCGACAGGGGGCGTTCTATGGCTACACCTTC. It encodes CASGRQGAFYGYTF.

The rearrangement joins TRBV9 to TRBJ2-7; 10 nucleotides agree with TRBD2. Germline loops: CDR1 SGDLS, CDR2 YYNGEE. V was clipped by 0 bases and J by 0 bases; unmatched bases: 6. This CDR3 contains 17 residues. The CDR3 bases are TGTGCCAGCAGCGTAGAGGGGGGACTAGCGAGCTCCTACGAGCAGTACTTC. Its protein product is CASSVEGGLASSYEQYF. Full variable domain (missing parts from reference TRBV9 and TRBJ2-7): DSGVTQTPKHLITATGQRVTLRCSPRSGDLSVYWYQQSLDQGLQFLIQYYNGEERAKGNILERFSAQQFPDLHSELNLSSLELGDSALYFCASSVEGGLASSYEQYFGPGTRLTVT.

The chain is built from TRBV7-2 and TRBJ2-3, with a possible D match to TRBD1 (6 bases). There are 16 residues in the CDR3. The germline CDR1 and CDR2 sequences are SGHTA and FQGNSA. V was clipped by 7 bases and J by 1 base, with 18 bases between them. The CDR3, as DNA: TGTGCCAGCACCCACGAAGGGACACTTGGCACAGATACGCAGTATTTT. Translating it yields CASTHEGTLGTDTQYF.

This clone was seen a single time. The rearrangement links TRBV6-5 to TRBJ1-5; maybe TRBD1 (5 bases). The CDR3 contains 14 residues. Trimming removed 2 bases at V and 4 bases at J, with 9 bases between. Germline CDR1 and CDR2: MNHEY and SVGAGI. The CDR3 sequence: CASSYGGTNQPQHF. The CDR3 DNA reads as TGTGCCAGCAGTTACGGGGGGACTAATCAGCCCCAGCATTTT.

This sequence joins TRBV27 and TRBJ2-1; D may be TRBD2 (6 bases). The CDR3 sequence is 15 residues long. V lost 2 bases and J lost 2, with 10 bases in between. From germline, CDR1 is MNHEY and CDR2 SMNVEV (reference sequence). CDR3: CASSLIAEAYNEQFF. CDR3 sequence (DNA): TGTGCCAGCAGTTTAATAGCGGAGGCCTACAATGAGCAGTTCTTC.

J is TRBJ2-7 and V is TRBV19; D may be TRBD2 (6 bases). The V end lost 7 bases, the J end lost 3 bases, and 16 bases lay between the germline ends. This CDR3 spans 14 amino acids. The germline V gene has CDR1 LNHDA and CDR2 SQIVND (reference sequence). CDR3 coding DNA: TGTGCCAGTACCCCGGGCGGGACTCTCTACGAGCAGTACTTC. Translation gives CASTPGGTLYEQYF.

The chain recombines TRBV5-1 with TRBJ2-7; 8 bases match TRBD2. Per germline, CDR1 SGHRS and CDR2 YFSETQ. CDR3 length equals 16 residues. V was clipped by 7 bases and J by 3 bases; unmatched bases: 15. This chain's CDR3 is CASGYREAGAGYEQYF. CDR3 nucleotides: TGCGCCAGCGGATACCGTGAAGCGGGGGCCGGCTACGAGCAGTACTTC. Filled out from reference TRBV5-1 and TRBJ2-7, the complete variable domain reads KAGVTQTPRYLIKTRGQQVTLSCSPISGHRSVSWYQQTPGQGLQFLFEYFSETQRNKGNFPGRFSGRQFSNSRSEMNVSTLELGDSALYLCASGYREAGAGYEQYFGPGTRLTVT.

CDR3 sequence: CATSRGGGLAGYEQYF. The CDR3 DNA reads as TGTGCCACCAGCAGAGGGGGGGGACTAGCGGGCTACGAGCAGTACTTC. J is TRBJ2-7 and V is TRBV15, with TRBD2 matching 12 bases. CDR3 length: 16 amino acids. Per the germline V gene, CDR1 is LNHNV and CDR2 is YYDKDF (reference sequence). The V gene end was trimmed by 1 base and the J gene end by 3 bases; junction bases not matched to a gene: 4.

The CDR3 sequence: CASRIGQVSTDTQYF. The CDR3 DNA reads TGTGCCAGCAGGATCGGACAGGTCAGCACAGATACGCAGTATTTT. V and J are TRBV28 and TRBJ2-3; 7 bases are a match to TRBD1. Germline trimming cut 6 bases from V and 0 bases from J; bases unmatched to any gene: 6. The CDR3 contains 15 residues. CDR1 and CDR2 (germline): MDHEN, SYDVKM.